Presented here are 10 T cell receptor beta chains from one specimen sequenced in a study of blood T cell repertoires in COVID-19. Data came from immunoSEQ multiplex PCR; TCRdb stores just in-frame clones and leaves some out. This sample has 65,000 to 75,000 clones, with around 78% found just once. The sample taken for sequencing was peripheral blood. These receptors all come from a human donor in a cohort sampled during active COVID-19.

The V gene is TRBV15, the J gene TRBJ1-3, with D tentatively TRBD1 (6 bases). Germline values: CDR1 LNHNV, CDR2 YYDKDF (reference sequence). The CDR3 loop spans 17 amino acids. Trimming took 0 bases from V and 2 from J, leaving 14 bases between them. This chain's CDR3 is CATSRDLPGAPGNTIYF. In DNA form, the CDR3 reads TGTGCCACCAGCAGAGACCTCCCAGGGGCCCCTGGAAACACCATATATTTT.

This chain uses TRBV6-5 with TRBJ1-5; 9 nucleotides align to TRBD1. Germline V gene data show CDR1 as MNHEY and CDR2 as SVGAGI. V dropped 7 bases and J dropped 6; count of bases not matched to a gene: 10. This CDR3 is 15 amino acids long. The CDR3 region has the DNA TGTGCCAGCAACTTCCCAACAGGGGGCGGTCAGCCCCAGCATTTT. Amino acid sequence: CASNFPTGGGQPQHF.

The CDR3 DNA is TGTGCCTGGAACTCACAGGACAATAGCAATCAGCCCCAGCATTTT. Protein sequence: CAWNSQDNSNQPQHF. This chain joins TRBV30 and TRBJ1-5; D is possibly TRBD1 (5 bases). Trimming removed 4 bases at V and 0 bases at J, with 13 bases between. This CDR3 contains 15 residues. Germline CDR1 and CDR2: GTSNPN and SVGIG (reference sequence).

The chain carries TRBV19 and TRBJ1-4, with D unclear. CDR3 size: 15 residues. From germline, CDR1 is LNHDA and CDR2 SQIVND (reference sequence). Trimming left V 3 bases short and J 4 bases short, with 12 bases between. Written as DNA, the CDR3 is TGTGCCAGTAGTATCGGTGGGCAGAATAATGAAAAACTGTTTTTT. Encoded protein: CASSIGGQNNEKLFF.

This clone was seen only a few times. The chain joins TRBV5-8 to TRBJ1-5; TRBD1 matches at 9 bases. Germline assignment: CDR1 SGHTS and CDR2 YDEGEE. The junction had 14 bases not matched to a gene; V was cut back by 3 bases and J by 7 bases. CDR3 length equals 17 residues. The CDR3 here is CASSSDPGDRVAQPQHF. The CDR3 DNA follows: TGTGCCAGCAGCTCGGACCCGGGGGACAGGGTAGCCCAGCCCCAGCATTTT.

J is TRBJ2-6 and V is TRBV30; D perhaps matches TRBD1 (6 bases). The CDR3 consists of 15 residues. Trimming stripped 0 bases from V and 1 base from J, with 7 bases between. CDR1 and CDR2 from the germline V gene are GTSNPN and SVGIG (reference sequence). The CDR3 loop is CAWSVGGSGANVLTF. The CDR3 coding sequence is TGTGCCTGGAGTGTAGGGGGTTCTGGGGCCAACGTCCTGACTTTC.

The J gene is TRBJ2-2, the V gene TRBV5-5; D possibly corresponds to TRBD1 (6 bases). CDR1 SGHKS and CDR2 YYEKEE come from the germline V gene (reference sequence). Trimming shortened V by 1 base and J by 8 bases, and 9 bases separated the two germline ends. This CDR3 has 13 residues. CDR3 in amino acids: CASSLNRVGELFF. DNA of the CDR3: TGTGCCAGCAGCTTGAACAGGGTAGGGGAGCTGTTTTTT.

This clone has a count of ten or more. V gene TRBV6-4 combines with J gene TRBJ1-6, with D maybe TRBD1 (6 bases). The germline V gene encodes CDR1 MRHNA and CDR2 SNTAGT. The CDR3 runs to 14 residues. V was trimmed by 0 bases and J by 14 bases, leaving 14 bases between them. In DNA, the CDR3 is TGTGCCAGCAGTGACTCCGACAGGCCGTGGGCCCTCCACTTT. As protein: CASSDSDRPWALHF.

V is TRBV6-4 and J is TRBJ1-2, with TRBD1 matching 7 bases. The V segment lost 4 bases and the J segment 7 bases; nucleotides outside the gene matches: 9. The CDR3 runs to 14 residues. Germline V gene lookup returns CDR1 MRHNA and CDR2 SNTAGT. The CDR3 loop is CASSGDSLTGGYTF. CDR3 nucleotides: TGTGCCAGCAGTGGGGACAGTTTAACTGGTGGCTACACCTTC.

This clone was picked up a small number of times. V usage is TRBV27 and J usage is TRBJ1-1, with D maybe TRBD1 (6 bases). Trimming took off 2 bases at V and 7 bases at J, with 14 bases between the two ends. Germline lookup yields CDR1 MNHEY and CDR2 SMNVEV (reference sequence). The length of the CDR3 is 14 residues. CDR3: CASSLRGQYVEAFF. The CDR3 DNA sequence: TGTGCCAGCAGTTTACGGGGACAATACGTTGAAGCTTTCTTT.